A selection of T cell receptor beta chains follows, all from one sample in a study of molecular identifiers for immune sequencing clone quantification. Using its own MiXCR run on the PCR reads, TCRdb lists one record per CDR3 protein. The data show around 89,000 distinct CDR3 sequences, about 20% seen once. The sequenced sample was naive CD8+ T cells from blood, with Jurkat cell RNA spiked in. Receptors were obtained from a human donor in good health. Some libraries in this study had Jurkat cell RNA spiked in. Both conserved end residues are part of each CDR3. Each record gives: CDR3 DNA, CDR3 protein, J gene, clone size, D gene, V gene. The D gene is left open where the match is weak. Size is omitted from some rows. Given values are once, few, many or a class for expanded clones.

CDR3 DNA: TGTGCCACCAGCAGAGATCCCCTAGCGGGGGAGACGCAGTATTTT
CDR3 protein: CATSRDPLAGETQYF
J gene: TRBJ2-3
clone size: many
D gene: TRBD2
V gene: TRBV15

CDR3 DNA: TGTGCCAGCAGTCAGCGGAGCAGCTCCTACGAGCAGCACTTC
CDR3 protein: CASSQRSSSYEQHF
J gene: TRBJ2-7
clone size: .
D gene: .
V gene: TRBV6-2/TRBV6-3

CDR3 DNA: TGTGCCAGCAGTGATCGACAGATGACCTACGAGCAGTACTTC
CDR3 protein: CASSDRQMTYEQYF
J gene: TRBJ2-7
clone size: .
D gene: .
V gene: TRBV6-4

CDR3 DNA: TGTGCCAGCAGTTTAACTAGGTTGGACTCCTACGAGCAGTACTTC
CDR3 protein: CASSLTRLDSYEQYF
J gene: TRBJ2-7
clone size: many
D gene: .
V gene: TRBV2

CDR3 DNA: TGTGCCAGCAGCCCTCGGTGGGGGTCTACTGAAGCTTTCTTT
CDR3 protein: CASSPRWGSTEAFF
J gene: TRBJ1-1
clone size: many
D gene: .
V gene: TRBV5-5

CDR3 DNA: TGTGTCAGCAGTTTACTTCTAGCGGGGGACACAGATACGCAGTATTTT
CDR3 protein: CVSSLLLAGDTDTQYF
J gene: TRBJ2-3
clone size: .
D gene: TRBD2
V gene: TRBV12-3/TRBV12-4

CDR3 DNA: TGCAGCGTTGAATTCGTCGTCGGGGCTAGCGGGGGGGGTCGGGTTATGGGTGAGCAGTTCTTC
CDR3 protein: CSVEFVVGASGGGRVMGEQFF
J gene: TRBJ2-1
clone size: many
D gene: TRBD2
V gene: TRBV29-1

CDR3 DNA: TGTGCCAGCAGCATTTCAGGGGGCCCAGAGACCCAGTACTTC
CDR3 protein: CASSISGGPETQYF
J gene: TRBJ2-5
clone size: many
D gene: TRBD1
V gene: TRBV27

CDR3 DNA: TGTGCCAGCAGCCTTCGACAGTACACTGAAGCTTTCTTT
CDR3 protein: CASSLRQYTEAFF
J gene: TRBJ1-1
clone size: many
D gene: .
V gene: TRBV3-1

CDR3 DNA: TGTGCCAGCGGCTGGGACAGGGGGAACACTGAAGCTTTCTTT
CDR3 protein: CASGWDRGNTEAFF
J gene: TRBJ1-1
clone size: many
D gene: TRBD1
V gene: TRBV6-5

CDR3 DNA: TGTGCCATCAGTGAGGGGACAGGGGGAGGAACTGAAGCTTTCTTT
CDR3 protein: CAISEGTGGGTEAFF
J gene: TRBJ1-1
clone size: .
D gene: TRBD1
V gene: TRBV10-3

CDR3 DNA: TGCAGTGCTTCCGGGACAGGGTTCTACGAGCAGTACTTC
CDR3 protein: CSASGTGFYEQYF
J gene: TRBJ2-7
clone size: many
D gene: TRBD1
V gene: TRBV20-1

CDR3 DNA: TGCGCCAGCAGCGGCAAATCAACAGGGTACACAGATACGCAGTATTTT
CDR3 protein: CASSGKSTGYTDTQYF
J gene: TRBJ2-3
clone size: many
D gene: .
V gene: TRBV5-1

CDR3 DNA: TGTGCCAGCAGTGAAAGGAGGGTTCAGGATAATTCACCCCTCCACTTT
CDR3 protein: CASSERRVQDNSPLHF
J gene: TRBJ1-6
clone size: .
D gene: .
V gene: TRBV25-1

CDR3 DNA: TGTGCCAGCAGCTCGACCACAGGGGGCGGGGATGGCTACACCTTC
CDR3 protein: CASSSTTGGGDGYTF
J gene: TRBJ1-2
clone size: many
D gene: TRBD1
V gene: TRBV7-2

CDR3 DNA: TGCGCCAGCAGCCAAGATTGGGGGACAGGGTACGAGCAGTACTTC
CDR3 protein: CASSQDWGTGYEQYF
J gene: TRBJ2-7
clone size: many
D gene: TRBD1
V gene: TRBV4-3

CDR3 DNA: TGTGCCAGCAGCCCAGGGGTTTCCCCTGGAAACACCGTATATTTT
CDR3 protein: CASSPGVSPGNTVYF
J gene: TRBJ1-3
clone size: once
D gene: .
V gene: TRBV7-9

CDR3 DNA: TGCGCCAGCAGCCAGGCCGGGGGGTACGGAAACACCATATATTTT
CDR3 protein: CASSQAGGYGNTIYF
J gene: TRBJ1-3
clone size: many
D gene: .
V gene: TRBV4-1

CDR3 DNA: TGCAGTGCCCTGGTATCGGGAAGCTCCTACAATGAGCAGTTCTTC
CDR3 protein: CSALVSGSSYNEQFF
J gene: TRBJ2-1
clone size: .
D gene: .
V gene: TRBV20-1

CDR3 DNA: TGTGCCAGCAGCGAGACTTTGGGGGCGCTGGGTGGGACTGAAGCTTTCTTT
CDR3 protein: CASSETLGALGGTEAFF
J gene: TRBJ1-1
clone size: .
D gene: .
V gene: TRBV7-2